The entry that follows covers one T cell receptor beta chain sequence. Chronic pancreatitis tissue was collected during total pancreatectomy with islet autotransplantation. This sample stems from a study of immune characteristics of hereditary and idiopathic chronic pancreatitis. CDR1 MDHEN and CDR2 SYDVKM come from the germline V gene. This CDR3 has 15 amino acids. Trimming cost V 6 bases and J 4 bases; bases outside gene matches: 6. The data were produced by immunoSEQ multiplex PCR, yet TCRdb's version contains in-frame clones alone and is incomplete. The table shows about 14,000 clones, with about 70% occurring only once.

This receptor was taken from a human donor with chronic pancreatitis. The rearrangement joins TRBV28 to TRBJ2-5; 12 nucleotides agree with TRBD2. Sequencing was performed on pancreas tissue with hereditary chronic pancreatitis. DNA for the CDR3: TGTGCCAGCAGCCCGACTAGCGGGAGCCTAGAGACCCAGTACTTC. This encodes CASSPTSGSLETQYF.